This paragraph reports one TCR beta chain. Repertoires were generated with immunoSEQ multiplex PCR, while TCRdb's copy carries only in-frame clones and drops some. The sample has roughly 230,000 clones; around 83% are singletons. The data stem from a study of blood T cell repertoires in COVID-19. The sequenced sample consisted of peripheral blood. This TCR was sampled from a man aged 40-55 years with active or convalescent COVID-19.

The CDR3 is CASSAGYGYTF. In nucleotides, the CDR3 is TGTGCCAGCAGTGCCGGCTATGGCTACACCTTC. The chain combines TRBV12-3 or TRBV12-4 with TRBJ1-2; D remains ambiguous. V was pared by 5 bases and J by 4 bases, with 5 bases between. The CDR3 totals 11 residues.